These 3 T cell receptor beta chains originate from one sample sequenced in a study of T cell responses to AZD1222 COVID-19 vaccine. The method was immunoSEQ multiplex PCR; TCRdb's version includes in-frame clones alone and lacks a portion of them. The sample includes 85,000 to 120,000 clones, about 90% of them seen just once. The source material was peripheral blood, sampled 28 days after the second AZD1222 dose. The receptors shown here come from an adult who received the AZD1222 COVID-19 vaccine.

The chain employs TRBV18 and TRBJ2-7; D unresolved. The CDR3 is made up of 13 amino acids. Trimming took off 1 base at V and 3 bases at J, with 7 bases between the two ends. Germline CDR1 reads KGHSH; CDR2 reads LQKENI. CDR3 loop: CASSPRGVYEQYF. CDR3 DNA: TGTGCCAGCTCACCACGGGGTGTCTACGAGCAGTACTTC.

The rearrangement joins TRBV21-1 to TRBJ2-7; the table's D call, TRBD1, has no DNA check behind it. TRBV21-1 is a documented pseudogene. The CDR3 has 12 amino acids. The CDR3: CASSNQSYEQYF. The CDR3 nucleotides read TGTGCCAGCAGCAACCAGTCCTACGAGCAGTACTTC.

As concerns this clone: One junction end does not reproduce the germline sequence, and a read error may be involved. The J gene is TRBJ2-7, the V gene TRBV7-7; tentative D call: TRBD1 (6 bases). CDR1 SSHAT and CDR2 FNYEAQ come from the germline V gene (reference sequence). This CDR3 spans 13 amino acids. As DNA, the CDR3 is TGTGCTAGCAGCACCGGTTACAGGGCGGAGCAGTACTTC. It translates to CASSTGYRAEQYF. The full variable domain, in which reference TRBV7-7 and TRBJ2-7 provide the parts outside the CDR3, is GAGVSQSPRYKVTKRGQDVTLRCDPISSHATLYWYQQALGQGPEFLTYFNYEAQPDKSGLPSDRFSAERPEGSISTLTIQRTEQRDSAMYRCASSTGYRAEQYFGPGTRLTVT.